This T cell receptor beta chain was retrieved from a study of shared clonotypes between healthy human individuals (dated by TCRdb to the early 2020s). Concerning the study at large: A few men and two women, aged 18 to 49 years, made up the cohort. Per donor, leukapheresis produced somewhere between about 0.94 and 9.5 billion PBMCs. For each donor, CD4 naive and CD4 memory were each given three plates, CD8 naive was given two plates, and CD8 memory was given one plate. Libraries were prepared and TCR repertoires were sequenced by different laboratories using diverse techniques, in order to increase sequencing depth and limit assay-specific biases. To estimate repertoire size and how much clonotypes are shared between individuals, the study performed deep sequencing of blood TCR repertoires from about 5 healthy adults.

For the CD8 naive samples, CD45RO-negative cells were positively selected for CCR7, yielding a CD45RA+CCR7+ population from which TemRA cells were excluded. The donors were healthy, HIV-negative adults who had no recently reported acute infections or vaccinations. Only Caucasian adults living in Nashville, Tennessee, USA were represented among the donors. Blood was obtained by leukapheresis, after which PBMCs were separated by Ficoll-Histopaque density gradient centrifugation and cryopreserved in liquid nitrogen vapor phase. Analytical flow cytometry was used to check the purity and quantity of each magnetically sorted T cell population. Genomic DNA was isolated from each sorted fraction and quantified by UV absorbance on a Nanodrop 2000c. Taken from the germline V gene (reference sequence), the CDR1 and CDR2 loops are SGHAT and FQDESV. Including cysteine and phenylalanine, the CDR3 has 15 amino acids. Only CDR3 DNA is held: 45 bases, read in frame from base 1. V trim: 4 bases; J trim: 6 bases; unmatched bases: 7.

Using the deep immunoSEQ assay, TCR CDR3 regions were amplified from genomic DNA by multiplex PCR. Extracted genomic DNA from each cell subset was distributed evenly across all wells of several immunoSEQ 96-well plates, and each plate was treated as a replicate. For sorted subsets, roughly 190 ng of genomic DNA, equivalent to some 30,000 T cell genomes, went into each replicate PCR. Purified libraries were measured with a Qubit 3.0 fluorometer, size-checked on a Bioanalyzer 2100, and measured again with the KAPA Library Quantification kit. Every immunoSEQ 96-well plate was sequenced on a dedicated single-read 150-cycle Illumina NextSeq 550 flow cell. Concerning the study's data processing: The immunoSEQ output contained only junctional sequences without quality scores, so filtering could not match that applied to full-length reads. To assign V/J genes and CDR3, sequences were annotated using PyIR, a Python wrapper for IgBLAST v1.9, with IMGT germline references. Reads were removed for weak V/J assignments (E-value above 1e-6), missing CDR3, stop codons, out-of-frame junctions, or ambiguous translated residues. V3J clonotypes were defined as sequences sharing an identical inferred V gene, J gene, and CDR3 amino acid sequence. To compute the percentage overlap between repertoires, the number of shared unique clonotypes was divided by the size of the smaller repertoire. Repertoire richness was assessed with RTK rarefaction, the Chao1 estimator, and Recon v2.1 estimates of unobserved clonotypes. Generation probabilities were computed with OLGA for all TCRbeta clonotypes obtained by the gDNA method from several donors. Not all clones reach the TCRdb copy of this immuneACCESS table, which keeps in-frame sequences only. Checked studies attribute under half of the gap to unresolved V genes and leave the rest unexplained. The V and J calls and clone size were taken over from that table, and D and trimming were inferred from the DNA. The sample table shows around 2,000,000 clones, and approximately 95% are seen once. The top ten hold around 1.1% of the sample.

The full study reports these points: Only blood was sampled, and tissue TCR repertoires likely differ from those in blood. Roughly 5.2% of naive CD4, roughly 3.6% of naive CD8, roughly 2.4% of memory CD4, and over 0.35% of memory CD8 clonotypes were shared across several donors. The small number of donors limited the genetic and exposure-history diversity represented. Larger estimated clonotype richness was generally found for naive subsets than for memory subsets. Higher generation probabilities were observed for clonotypes shared by all four sorted-subset donors than for non-shared clonotypes. Pairwise subsampling indicated that sequencing depth was expected to affect the degree of clonotype sharing among donors. Rarefaction of sorted-subset datasets indicated incomplete sequencing despite the large sequencing depth.

Concerning this clone: No antigen is known for it. Base quality data are lacking; no much larger clone is found one base away.

The clonotype comes from a man between 18 and 35 years old in good health. This sequence uses TRBV11-1 and TRBJ2-7; 12 nucleotides in the junction match TRBD1. The sample consisted of naive CD8+ T cells sorted from blood. In the paper's terms, the cell subset or site label means: CD45RA+CCR7+. The CDR3 protein sequence reads: CASSSTGTGGPEQYF. The bases are TGTGCCAGCAGCTCTACCGGGACAGGGGGCCCCGAGCAGTACTTC.